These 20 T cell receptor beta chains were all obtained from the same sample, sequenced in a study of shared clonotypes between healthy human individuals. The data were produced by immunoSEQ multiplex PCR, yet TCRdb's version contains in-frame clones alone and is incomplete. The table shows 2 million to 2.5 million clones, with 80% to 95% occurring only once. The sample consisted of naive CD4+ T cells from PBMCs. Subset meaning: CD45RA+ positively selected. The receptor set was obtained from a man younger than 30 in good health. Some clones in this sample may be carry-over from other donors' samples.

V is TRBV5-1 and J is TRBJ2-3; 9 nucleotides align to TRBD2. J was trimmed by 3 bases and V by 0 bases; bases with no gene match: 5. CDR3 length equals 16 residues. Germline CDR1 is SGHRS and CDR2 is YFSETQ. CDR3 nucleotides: TGCGCCAGCAGCTTGGGTAGCGGGAGAAGAACAGATACGCAGTATTTT. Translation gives CASSLGSGRRTDTQYF.

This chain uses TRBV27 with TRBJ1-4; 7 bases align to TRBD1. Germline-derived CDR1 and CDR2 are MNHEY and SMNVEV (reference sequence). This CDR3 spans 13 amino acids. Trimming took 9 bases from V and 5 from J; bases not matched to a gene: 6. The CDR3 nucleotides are TGTGCCAGTCAGGGGGAGGGGAATGAAAAACTGTTTTTT. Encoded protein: CASQGEGNEKLFF.

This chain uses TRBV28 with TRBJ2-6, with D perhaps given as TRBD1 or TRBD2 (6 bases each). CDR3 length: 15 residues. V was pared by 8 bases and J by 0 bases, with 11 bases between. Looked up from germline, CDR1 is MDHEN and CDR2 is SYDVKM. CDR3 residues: CASGGLGSGANVLTF. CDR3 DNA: TGTGCCAGCGGGGGGCTTGGCTCTGGGGCCAACGTCCTGACTTTC.

CDR3 nucleotides: TGTGCCAGCCTCCCACAGCCTAACACCGGGGAGCTGTTTTTT. It is translated as CASLPQPNTGELFF. This chain uses TRBV6-1 with TRBJ2-2; D ambiguous. The CDR3 covers 14 residues. Trimming stripped 8 bases from V and 2 bases from J, with 12 bases between. Germline-derived CDR1 and CDR2 are MNHNS and SASEGT.

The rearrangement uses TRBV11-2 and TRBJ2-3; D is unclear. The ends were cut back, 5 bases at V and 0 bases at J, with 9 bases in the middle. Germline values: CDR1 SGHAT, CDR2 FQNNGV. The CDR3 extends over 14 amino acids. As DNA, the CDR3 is TGTGCCAGCAGCGCCCAGAGCAGCACAGATACGCAGTATTTT. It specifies CASSAQSSTDTQYF.

CDR3 residues: CASSLIRGEANEKLFF. CDR3 in DNA: TGTGCCAGCAGTTTAATCAGGGGTGAGGCTAATGAAAAACTGTTTTTT. V gene TRBV28 combines with J gene TRBJ1-4; perhaps TRBD1 as D (6 bases). Trimming removed 2 bases from V and 3 bases from J, with 13 bases in between. Germline V gives CDR1 MDHEN, CDR2 SYDVKM. The CDR3 covers 16 residues.

The CDR3 coding sequence is TGTGCCAGCAGCATACAGGGATATGGCTACACCTTC. It yields the protein CASSIQGYGYTF. The chain uses TRBV21-1 and TRBJ1-2; TRBD1, the table's D call, was not compared with the DNA. TRBV21-1 is a listed pseudogene. The CDR3 is 12 amino acids.

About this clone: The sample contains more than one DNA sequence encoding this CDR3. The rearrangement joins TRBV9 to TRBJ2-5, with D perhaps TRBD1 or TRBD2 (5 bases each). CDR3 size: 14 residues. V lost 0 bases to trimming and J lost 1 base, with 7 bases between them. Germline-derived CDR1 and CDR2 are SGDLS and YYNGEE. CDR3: CASSVAGTQETQYF. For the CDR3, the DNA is TGTGCCAGCAGCGTAGCGGGGACCCAAGAGACCCAGTACTTC.

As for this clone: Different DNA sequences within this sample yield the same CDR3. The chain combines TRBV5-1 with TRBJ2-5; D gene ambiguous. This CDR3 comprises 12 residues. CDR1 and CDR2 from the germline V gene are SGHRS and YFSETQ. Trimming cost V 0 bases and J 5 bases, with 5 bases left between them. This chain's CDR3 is CASSLGLETQYF. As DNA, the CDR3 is TGCGCCAGCAGCTTGGGTTTGGAGACCCAGTACTTC. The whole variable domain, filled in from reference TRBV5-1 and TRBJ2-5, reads KAGVTQTPRYLIKTRGQQVTLSCSPISGHRSVSWYQQTPGQGLQFLFEYFSETQRNKGNFPGRFSGRQFSNSRSEMNVSTLELGDSALYLCASSLGLETQYFGPGTRLLVL.

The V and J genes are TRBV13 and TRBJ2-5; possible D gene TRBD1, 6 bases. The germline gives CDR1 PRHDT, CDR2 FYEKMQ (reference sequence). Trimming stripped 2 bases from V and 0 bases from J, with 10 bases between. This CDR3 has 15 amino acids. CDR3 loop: CASSLLTGNQETQYF. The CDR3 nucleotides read TGTGCCAGCAGCTTATTAACAGGGAACCAAGAGACCCAGTACTTC.

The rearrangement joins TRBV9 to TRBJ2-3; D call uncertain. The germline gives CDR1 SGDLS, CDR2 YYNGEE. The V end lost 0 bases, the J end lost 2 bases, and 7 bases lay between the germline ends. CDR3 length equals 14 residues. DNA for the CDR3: TGTGCCAGCAGCGTAGTAAGCGCCACAGATACGCAGTATTTT. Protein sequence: CASSVVSATDTQYF. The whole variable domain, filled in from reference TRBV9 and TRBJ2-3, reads DSGVTQTPKHLITATGQRVTLRCSPRSGDLSVYWYQQSLDQGLQFLIQYYNGEERAKGNILERFSAQQFPDLHSELNLSSLELGDSALYFCASSVVSATDTQYFGPGTRLTVL.

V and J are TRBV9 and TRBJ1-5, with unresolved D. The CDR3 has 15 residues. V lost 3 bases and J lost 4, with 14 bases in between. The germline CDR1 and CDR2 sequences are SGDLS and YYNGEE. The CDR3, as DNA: TGTGCCAGCAGCGCCCGGCAAGGTCCAAATCAGCCCCAGCATTTT. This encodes CASSARQGPNQPQHF.

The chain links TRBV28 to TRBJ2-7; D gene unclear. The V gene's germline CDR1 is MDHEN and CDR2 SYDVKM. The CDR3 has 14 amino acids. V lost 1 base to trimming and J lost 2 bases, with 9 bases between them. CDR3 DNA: TGTGCCAGCAGTTTATACCGGGTTACCTACGAGCAGTACTTC. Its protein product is CASSLYRVTYEQYF.

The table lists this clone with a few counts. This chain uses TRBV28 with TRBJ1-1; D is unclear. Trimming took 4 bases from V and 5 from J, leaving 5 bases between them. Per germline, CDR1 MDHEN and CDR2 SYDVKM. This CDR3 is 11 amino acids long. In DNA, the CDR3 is TGTGCCAGCAGTTCCCAAACTGAAGCTTTCTTT. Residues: CASSSQTEAFF.

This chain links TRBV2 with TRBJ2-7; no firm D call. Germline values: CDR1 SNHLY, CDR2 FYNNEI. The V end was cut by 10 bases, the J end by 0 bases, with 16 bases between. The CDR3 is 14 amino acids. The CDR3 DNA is TGTGCCAATAAGGACGGGCTTAGCTCCTACGAGCAGTACTTC. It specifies CANKDGLSSYEQYF.

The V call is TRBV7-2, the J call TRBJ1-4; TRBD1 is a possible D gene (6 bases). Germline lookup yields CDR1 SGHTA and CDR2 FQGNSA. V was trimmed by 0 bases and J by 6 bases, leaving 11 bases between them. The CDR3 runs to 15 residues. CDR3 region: CASSLAGGGYEKLFF. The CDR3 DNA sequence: TGTGCCAGCAGCTTAGCGGGGGGCGGCTATGAAAAACTGTTTTTT.

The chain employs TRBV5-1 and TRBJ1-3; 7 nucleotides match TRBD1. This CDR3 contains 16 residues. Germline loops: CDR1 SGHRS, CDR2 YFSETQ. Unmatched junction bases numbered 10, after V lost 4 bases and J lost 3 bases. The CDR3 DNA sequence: TGCGCCAGCAGCCCCGCCACAGGGGCAGGTGGAAACACCATATATTTT. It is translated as CASSPATGAGGNTIYF.

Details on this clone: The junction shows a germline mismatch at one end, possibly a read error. CDR3: CSVGGTHQKTQYF. The CDR3 DNA is TGCAGCGTTGGCGGGACTCACCAAAAGACCCAGTACTTC. The chain carries TRBV29-1 and TRBJ2-5; the D gene is possibly TRBD2 (6 bases). CDR1 and CDR2 from the germline V gene are SQVTM and ANQGSEA. The CDR3 is 13 amino acids.

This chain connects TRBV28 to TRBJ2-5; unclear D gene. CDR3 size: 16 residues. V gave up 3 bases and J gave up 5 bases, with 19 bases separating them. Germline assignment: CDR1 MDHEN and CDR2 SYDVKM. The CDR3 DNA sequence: TGTGCCAGCAGTTTGGAACATAGTCCGTTGTTCGAGACCCAGTACTTC. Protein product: CASSLEHSPLFETQYF.

The CDR3 sequence is CASSSRGGDNQPQHF. The CDR3 nucleotides read TGTGCCAGCAGCTCCCGTGGAGGGGACAATCAGCCCCAGCATTTT. The V call is TRBV7-9, the J call TRBJ1-5, with D perhaps TRBD1 (5 bases). Germline lookup yields CDR1 SEHNR and CDR2 FQNEAQ (reference sequence). This CDR3 is 15 amino acids long. V was pared by 4 bases and J by 3 bases, with 13 bases between.